This T cell receptor (beta chain) was sequenced in a study of CD4 T cell repertoires and nickel (TCRdb year 2020). Points on this clonotype: Its antigen target is currently unknown. The record has no base qualities; no much larger clone is one base away.

Libraries were made using RT-PCR. Sequencing used an Illumina MiSeq. TCRdb reanalyzed the raw reads on its own, using fastp at Q25 for trimming and MiXCR for clone calling, and kept in-frame beta chains. Rows are unified per CDR3 protein, each entry keeping the most common DNA and genes. The sample contains about 600 distinct CDR3 sequences, 44% of them found a single time. Clones ranked in the top ten supply roughly 14% of the sample. V has 5 bases trimmed and J has 6 bases trimmed; junction bases matching no gene number 15. The CDR3 covers 17 residues, taking in both the cysteine and the phenylalanine. This entry keeps only the CDR3 DNA: 51 bases, framed from base 1. From the germline V gene, CDR1 is MNHEY and CDR2 is SVGAGI.

The sequenced sample consisted of CD4+ T cells from blood, not recorded whether cultured. The sequence is built from TRBV6-5 and TRBJ1-1; 10 central bases correspond to TRBD1. This clonotype was obtained from a human donor in a nickel allergy study, with or without nickel allergy (not recorded which). It is not recorded whether this sample comes from one donor or several. The nucleotide sequence reads TGTGCCAGCAGTCCCCATCCGGGACAGGGGTCTTCCGCTGAAGCTTTCTTT. This is translated as CASSPHPGQGSSAEAFF.